Below are 13 T cell receptor beta chains sequenced from a single sample in a study of CD8+ T cells in alopecia areata. cDNA serving as the sequencing template came from extracted, reverse transcribed RNA. Here immunoSEQ multiplex PCR was the method, and the copy in TCRdb shows in-frame clones only, minus some. The data contain more than 85,000 clones, about 64% of them singletons. Treatment described: oral pan-JAK inhibitor, 5-10 mg twice daily. Sequenced here: CD8+ T cells sorted from blood, sampled at week 4, from a patient treated with tofacitinib. The receptor source for this set is a human donor with alopecia areata.

The chain combines TRBV9 with TRBJ1-2; D call uncertain. Germline V gene sequence: CDR1 SGDLS, CDR2 YYNGEE. Trimming removed 2 bases at V and 12 bases at J, with 5 bases between. The CDR3 extends over 9 amino acids. Written as DNA, the CDR3 is TGTGCCAGCAGCGTCCCACACACCTTC. Translation gives CASSVPHTF.

By sample fraction, this clone is large. The chain recombines TRBV7-3 with TRBJ2-1; 8 positions agree with TRBD2. The ends lost 3 bases at V and 6 bases at J; junction bases unmatched: 1. The CDR3 is 13 residues long. Germline V gene data show CDR1 as SGHTA and CDR2 as FQGTGA. The CDR3 DNA is TGTGCCAGCAGCTTCGCGGGGGGCAATGAGCAGTTCTTC. Residues: CASSFAGGNEQFF. Full variable domain (rest looked up from reference TRBV7-3 and TRBJ2-1): GAGVSQTPSNKVTEKGKYVELRCDPISGHTALYWYRQSLGQGPEFLIYFQGTGAADDSGLPNDRFFAVRPEGSVSTLKIQRTERGDSAVYLCASSFAGGNEQFFGPGTRLTVL.

This clone came up a few times. This chain uses TRBV4-3 with TRBJ2-2; D is ambiguous. Trimming stripped 0 bases from V and 2 bases from J, with 7 bases between. The CDR3 consists of 15 residues. CDR1 and CDR2 from the germline V gene are LGHNA and YSLEER. The DNA of the CDR3 is TGCGCCAGCAGCCAAGAGGCACAAAACACCGGGGAGCTGTTTTTT. The encoded protein is CASSQEAQNTGELFF.

V and J are TRBV30 and TRBJ2-7; 7 bases agree with TRBD1. The CDR3 extends over 16 amino acids. Germline CDR1 GTSNPN, CDR2 SVGIG (reference sequence). V shed 4 bases and J 3 bases; nucleotides not matched to a gene: 15. In DNA form, the CDR3 reads TGTGCCTGGAAGGAAGTGCTACAGGGGCTCCACTACGAGCAGTACTTC. Its protein is CAWKEVLQGLHYEQYF.

The chain couples TRBV13 to TRBJ2-1; D is possibly TRBD1 or TRBD2 (5 bases each). This CDR3 contains 13 residues. In germline, CDR1 is PRHDT, CDR2 FYEKMQ (reference sequence). V lost 6 bases and J 8 bases, leaving 14 bases between the germline ends. The chain's CDR3 is CASRGEMSYEQFF. The CDR3 DNA reads as TGTGCCAGCAGAGGGGAGATGAGCTATGAGCAGTTCTTC.

The chain has TRBV5-1 and TRBJ2-2; 10 positions agree with TRBD1. Looked up from germline, CDR1 is SGHRS and CDR2 is YFSETQ. This CDR3 has 16 residues. Trimming cost V 2 bases and J 6 bases; bases outside gene matches: 7. As DNA, the CDR3 is TGCGCCAGCAGCTTTCCGGGACAGGGGCCGGCCGGGGAGCTGTTTTTT. Protein sequence: CASSFPGQGPAGELFF.

The chain joins TRBV29-1 to TRBJ1-2; D is uncertain. Germline values: CDR1 SQVTM, CDR2 ANQGSEA. This CDR3 contains 15 residues. V was shortened by 5 bases and J by 8 bases, with 24 bases between the two germline ends. CDR3 bases: TGCAGCGTTCACAGAGGAGCTATGGACGGGAAGGGCTACACCTTC. Amino acid sequence: CSVHRGAMDGKGYTF.

This rearrangement joins TRBV30 to TRBJ2-5; TRBD2 matches 13 bases. The trim removed 3 bases at V and 5 bases at J, leaving 6 bases unmatched. Germline CDR1 GTSNPN, CDR2 SVGIG (reference sequence). This CDR3 has 15 residues. The CDR3 spells CAWRQRTSGSETQYF. In DNA form, the CDR3 reads TGTGCCTGGAGGCAGAGGACTAGCGGGAGTGAGACCCAGTACTTC.

The rearrangement links TRBV30 to TRBJ2-3; 7 nucleotides line up with TRBD1. Germline V lookup: CDR1 GTSNPN, CDR2 SVGIG (reference sequence). The CDR3 totals 17 residues. The V and J ends lost 0 bases and 4 bases, in that order; junction bases with no gene match: 13. Written as DNA, the CDR3 is TGTGCCTGGAGTGTACTCATCCAACGGGACAGCCCAGATACGCAGTATTTT. Translating it yields CAWSVLIQRDSPDTQYF.

The chain recombines TRBV20-1 with TRBJ2-7, with D unresolved. CDR3 length: 10 amino acids. V gave up 7 bases and J gave up 5 bases, with 9 bases separating them. CDR1 and CDR2 (germline): DFQATT, SNEGSKA (reference sequence). The CDR3 is CSGLFDEQYF. The CDR3 DNA follows: TGCAGTGGACTCTTCGACGAGCAGTACTTC.

In its sample, this clone was seen a few times. The gene calls are TRBV28 and TRBJ2-1; 7 bases are a match to TRBD2. Germline V gene data show CDR1 as MDHEN and CDR2 as SYDVKM. CDR3 length equals 15 residues. Trimming removed 6 bases from V and 0 bases from J; junction bases left unmatched: 5. This CDR3 is CASRRGSSSYNEQFF. DNA for the CDR3: TGTGCCAGCAGGCGCGGGAGCAGCTCCTACAATGAGCAGTTCTTC.

This clone was observed a few times. The chain recombines TRBV23-1 with TRBJ1-4, with 7 bases matching TRBD1. TRBV23-1 is flagged as an ORF with uncertain function. The CDR3 covers 14 residues. V was pared by 5 bases and J by 5 bases, with 5 bases of the junction left unmatched. CDR3 region: CASSGDSLNEKLFF. The DNA for the CDR3 is TGCGCCAGCAGTGGGGACAGCCTGAATGAAAAACTGTTTTTT.

There are a few counts of this clone. The CDR3 here is CASSFSSGGANTGELFF. The CDR3 DNA reads as TGTGCCAGCAGCTTTTCTAGCGGGGGGGCGAACACCGGGGAGCTGTTTTTT. The chain links TRBV7-6 to TRBJ2-2; 12 bases line up with TRBD2. The V segment lost 3 bases and the J segment 0 bases; nucleotides outside the gene matches: 2. This CDR3 is 17 amino acids long. Looked up from germline, CDR1 is SGHVS and CDR2 is FNYEAQ.